The rows below give T cell receptor beta chains drawn from one sample of a study of shared T cell receptors in the human thymus. Libraries were prepared by immunoSEQ multiplex PCR; TCRdb keeps only in-frame clonotypes and omits some of them. The sample has 72,000 or so clones, roughly 96% seen once. Source material: thymocytes. All receptors come from a human donor. CDR3s include the opening cysteine and the closing phenylalanine or tryptophan. A D gene is named only where the DNA matches it firmly. For some rows the clone size is stated as once, few or many, or as a class when expanded; others skip it.

size: once; V: TRBV27; J: TRBJ1-4; D: -; CDR3: CASSLGGATRSEKLFF; DNA: TGTGCCAGCAGTTTGGGGGGGGCTACCCGGAGTGAAAAACTGTTTTTT
size: once; V: TRBV7-3; J: TRBJ1-1; D: -; CDR3: CASSLNPTREGTEAFF; DNA: TGTGCCAGCAGCTTAAATCCCACCCGTGAGGGCACTGAAGCTTTCTTT
size: -; V: TRBV12-5; J: TRBJ1-5; D: -; CDR3: CASGSVVGPQHF; DNA: TGTGCTAGTGGTTCCGTGGTAGGGCCCCAGCATTTT
size: -; V: TRBV12-5; J: TRBJ1-1; D: TRBD1; CDR3: CASGLALGGQGSPSGPTEAFF; DNA: TGTGCTAGTGGTTTGGCATTAGGGGGACAGGGCTCCCCGTCAGGCCCCACTGAAGCTTTCTTT
size: -; V: TRBV11-2; J: TRBJ1-1; D: -; CDR3: CASSLGVFLGQNTEAFF; DNA: TGTGCCAGCAGCTTAGGGGTCTTTCTGGGCCAGAACACTGAAGCTTTCTTT
size: -; V: TRBV5-1; J: TRBJ2-7; D: -; CDR3: CASSRMPYEGNLSYEQYF; DNA: TGCGCCAGCTCCCGAATGCCCTACGAGGGAAACCTCTCCTACGAGCAGTACTTC
size: -; V: TRBV7-2; J: TRBJ2-3; D: TRBD2; CDR3: CASSLSDQLAGGGTDTQYF; DNA: TGTGCCAGCAGCTTAAGTGATCAGCTAGCGGGGGGGGGCACAGATACGCAGTATTTT
size: -; V: TRBV5-1; J: TRBJ2-1; D: -; CDR3: CASTLGGLYNEQFF; DNA: TGCGCCAGCACCCTGGGGGGATTGTACAATGAGCAGTTCTTC
size: -; V: TRBV7-3; J: TRBJ1-6; D: -; CDR3: CASSLGGAENSPLHF; DNA: TGTGCCAGCAGCCTCGGTGGGGCTGAGAATTCACCCCTCCACTTT
size: once; V: TRBV12-5; J: TRBJ1-1; D: TRBD1; CDR3: CASGLWDRLKMNTEAFF; DNA: TGTGCTAGTGGTTTGTGGGACAGACTTAAGATGAACACTGAAGCTTTCTTT
size: -; V: TRBV7-8; J: TRBJ1-2; D: -; CDR3: CASSLTGYKVSGYTF; DNA: TGTGCCAGCAGCCTTACAGGGTATAAGGTTTCGGGCTACACCTTC
size: -; V: TRBV6-6; J: TRBJ2-2; D: -; CDR3: CASSYPPGMLNGELFF; DNA: TGTGCCAGCAGTTACCCCCCAGGGATGCTAAACGGGGAGCTGTTTTTT
size: -; V: TRBV5-1; J: TRBJ2-2; D: -; CDR3: CASSLFSAGELFF; DNA: TGCGCCAGCAGCTTGTTTTCGGCCGGGGAGCTGTTTTTT
size: -; V: TRBV7-9; J: TRBJ2-1; D: TRBD1; CDR3: CASSLKFWDREPNEQFF; DNA: TGTGCCAGCAGCTTAAAATTCTGGGACAGGGAACCAAATGAGCAGTTCTTC
size: -; V: TRBV28; J: TRBJ1-1; D: -; CDR3: CASSPRAPAFF; DNA: TGTGCCAGCAGCCCCCGGGCACCAGCTTTCTTT
size: -; V: TRBV21-1; J: TRBJ2-2; D: -; CDR3: CASSNPSEPGELFF; DNA: TGTGCCAGCAGCAATCCGTCGGAGCCCGGGGAGCTGTTTTTT
size: -; V: TRBV7-8; J: TRBJ2-3; D: TRBD2; CDR3: CASSLIGAGLASDTQYF; DNA: TGTGCCAGCAGCCTTATTGGGGCCGGACTAGCGTCAGATACGCAGTATTTT
size: -; V: TRBV19; J: TRBJ2-1; D: TRBD1; CDR3: CASHLSDRINEQFF; DNA: TGTGCCAGCCACCTCTCGGACAGGATTAATGAGCAGTTCTTC
size: -; V: TRBV5-1; J: TRBJ2-7; D: TRBD1; CDR3: CASSLKPTEPGQPYQDEQYF; DNA: TGCGCCAGCAGCTTGAAGCCCACAGAACCGGGACAGCCATACCAGGACGAGCAGTACTTC
size: -; V: TRBV5-4; J: TRBJ2-3; D: TRBD1; CDR3: CASSPAGQDTDTQYF; DNA: TGTGCCAGCAGCCCCGCGGGACAGGACACAGATACGCAGTATTTT
size: -; V: TRBV7-9; J: TRBJ2-7; D: -; CDR3: CASSLSTLSF; DNA: TGTGCCAGCAGCTTATCCACCCTTTCCTTC
size: -; V: TRBV4-1; J: TRBJ1-4; D: -; CDR3: CASSPLDDGREKLFF; DNA: TGCGCCAGCAGCCCATTGGACGATGGGAGAGAAAAACTGTTTTTT
size: -; V: TRBV6-1; J: TRBJ1-1; D: -; CDR3: CASSGSGTEAFF; DNA: TGTGCCAGCAGTGGTTCTGGGACTGAAGCTTTCTTT
size: -; V: TRBV28; J: TRBJ2-5; D: TRBD2; CDR3: CASSLGSGGAEETQYF; DNA: TGTGCCAGCAGTTTAGGGAGCGGGGGGGCGGAAGAGACCCAGTACTTC
size: once; V: TRBV27; J: TRBJ1-5; D: -; CDR3: CASSLFPGRGQPQHF; DNA: TGTGCCAGCAGTTTATTTCCAGGGAGAGGGCAGCCCCAGCATTTT
size: -; V: TRBV7-6; J: TRBJ1-2; D: -; CDR3: CASSALSTDMDVRGYTF; DNA: TGTGCCAGCAGCGCCCTTAGTACGGACATGGATGTTAGAGGCTACACCTTC
size: -; V: TRBV14; J: TRBJ1-2; D: TRBD1; CDR3: CASSQDRGQGYGYTF; DNA: TGTGCCAGCAGCCAAGATAGGGGACAGGGGTATGGCTACACCTTC
size: -; V: TRBV7-9; J: TRBJ2-5; D: -; CDR3: CASSSKPGTFQETQYF; DNA: TGTGCCAGCAGCTCTAAGCCTGGGACTTTCCAAGAGACCCAGTACTTC
size: -; V: TRBV6-4; J: TRBJ1-1; D: -; CDR3: CASSDQQGTEAFF; DNA: TGTGCCAGCAGTGACCAGCAAGGCACTGAAGCTTTCTTT
size: -; V: TRBV2; J: TRBJ1-2; D: -; CDR3: CASGGQGHPNGYTF; DNA: TGTGCCAGCGGGGGGCAGGGCCACCCGAATGGCTACACCTTC
size: -; V: TRBV27; J: TRBJ1-6; D: -; CDR3: CASSFSSRINSPLHF; DNA: TGTGCCAGCAGTTTCTCTAGCAGGATAAATTCACCCCTCCACTTT
size: -; V: TRBV30; J: TRBJ2-1; D: TRBD2; CDR3: CAWSPRPPPTSGGTQFF; DNA: TGTGCCTGGAGTCCCCGCCCCCCCCCTACTAGCGGGGGGACCCAGTTCTTC
size: -; V: TRBV5-6; J: TRBJ1-2; D: -; CDR3: CASSLDGGKGNTNYGYTF; DNA: TGTGCCAGCAGCTTGGATGGGGGCAAAGGGAATACTAACTATGGCTACACCTTC